This T cell receptor beta chain was documented in a study of Tregs in tolerant kidney transplant recipients. The study, taken as a whole, reports: No direct test of biological reproducibility was done here.

The CDR3 runs 12 residues. V was clipped by 6 bases and J by 3 bases, with 9 bases between them. Germline CDR1 is MNHEY and CDR2 is SMNVEV (reference sequence). Of note for this clone: The target antigen is unknown.

Recipients received nonmyeloablative bone marrow transplants from related graft donors, with transient mixed chimerism. CD4+CD25+CD127- Tregs, CD4+CD25- non-Tregs, CD4 and CD8 cells were sorted. Profiling relied on immunoSEQ multiplex PCR, and the TCRdb table lists in-frame clones only, not all of them. The sample contains approximately 90,000 clones, 80% to 95% of which appear only once. This TCR derives from a human patient who received a combined kidney and bone marrow transplant. Some T cells may be supplied by the graft donor. The rearrangement links TRBV27 to TRBJ2-7; a possible D gene is TRBD1 (6 bases). Sample: CD4+ T cells from blood (PBMCs), taken 12 months after the transplant. The DNA for the CDR3 is TGTGCCAGCAGAGACAGGCACTACGAGCAGTACTTC. This codes for CASRDRHYEQYF.